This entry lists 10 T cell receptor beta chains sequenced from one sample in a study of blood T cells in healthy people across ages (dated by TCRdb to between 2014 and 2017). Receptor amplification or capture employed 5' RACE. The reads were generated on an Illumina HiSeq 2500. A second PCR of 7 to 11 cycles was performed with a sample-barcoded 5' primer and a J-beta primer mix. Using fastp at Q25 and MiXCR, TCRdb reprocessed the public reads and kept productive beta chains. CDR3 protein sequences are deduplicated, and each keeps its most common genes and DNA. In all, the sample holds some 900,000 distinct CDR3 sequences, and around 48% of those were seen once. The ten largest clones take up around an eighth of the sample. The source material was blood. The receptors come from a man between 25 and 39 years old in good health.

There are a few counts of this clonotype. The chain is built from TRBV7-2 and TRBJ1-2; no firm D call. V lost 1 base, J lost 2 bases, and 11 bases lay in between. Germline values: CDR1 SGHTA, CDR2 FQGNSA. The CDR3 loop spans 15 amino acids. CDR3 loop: CASSLESGLNYGYTF. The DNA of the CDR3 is TGTGCCAGCAGCTTAGAGTCAGGATTGAACTATGGCTACACCTTC.

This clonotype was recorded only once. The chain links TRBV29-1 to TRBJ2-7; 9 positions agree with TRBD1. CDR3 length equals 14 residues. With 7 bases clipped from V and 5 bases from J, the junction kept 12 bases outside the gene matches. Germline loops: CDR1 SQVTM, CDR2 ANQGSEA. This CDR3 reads CSASRGTGIDEQYF. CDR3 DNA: TGCAGCGCTTCAAGGGGGACAGGGATCGACGAGCAGTACTTC.

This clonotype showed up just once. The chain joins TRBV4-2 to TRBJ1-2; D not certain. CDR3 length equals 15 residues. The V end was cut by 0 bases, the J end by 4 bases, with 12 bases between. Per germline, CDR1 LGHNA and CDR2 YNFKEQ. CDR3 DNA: TGTGCCAGCAGCCAAGATCTGGCGGGAGTCTATGGCTACACCTTC. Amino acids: CASSQDLAGVYGYTF.

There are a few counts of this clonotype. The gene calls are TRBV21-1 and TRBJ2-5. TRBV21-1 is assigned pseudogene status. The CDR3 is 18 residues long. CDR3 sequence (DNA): TGTGCCAGCCGACAATTGCCACCGGACGGACCGTACCAAGAGACCCAGTACTTC. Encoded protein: CASRQLPPDGPYQETQYF.

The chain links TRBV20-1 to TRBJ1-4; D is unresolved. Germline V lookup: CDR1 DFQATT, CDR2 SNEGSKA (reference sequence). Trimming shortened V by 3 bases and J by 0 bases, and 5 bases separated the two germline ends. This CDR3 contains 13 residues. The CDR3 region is CSASGATNEKLFF. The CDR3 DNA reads TGCAGTGCTAGTGGTGCAACTAATGAAAAACTGTTTTTT.

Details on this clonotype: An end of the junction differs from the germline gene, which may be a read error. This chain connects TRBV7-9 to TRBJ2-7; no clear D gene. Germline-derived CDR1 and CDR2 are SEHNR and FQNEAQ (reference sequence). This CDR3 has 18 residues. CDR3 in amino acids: CASSLGFRTELYTYEQYF. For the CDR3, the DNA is TGTGCCAGCAGTTTAGGATTCCGGACGGAGCTTTACACCTACGAGCAGTACTTC. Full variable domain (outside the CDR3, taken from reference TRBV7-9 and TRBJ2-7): DTGVSQNPRHKITKRGQNVTFRCDPISEHNRLYWYRQTLGQGPEFLTYFQNEAQLEKSRLLSDRFSAERPKGSFSTLEIQRTEQGDSAMYLCASSLGFRTELYTYEQYFGPGTRLTVT.

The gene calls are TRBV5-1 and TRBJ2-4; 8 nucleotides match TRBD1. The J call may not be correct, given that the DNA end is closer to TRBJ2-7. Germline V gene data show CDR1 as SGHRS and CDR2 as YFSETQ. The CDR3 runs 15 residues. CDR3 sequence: CASSTADRVYGEQYF. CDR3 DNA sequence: TGCGCCAGCAGCACAGCGGACAGGGTATATGGCGAGCAGTACTTC.

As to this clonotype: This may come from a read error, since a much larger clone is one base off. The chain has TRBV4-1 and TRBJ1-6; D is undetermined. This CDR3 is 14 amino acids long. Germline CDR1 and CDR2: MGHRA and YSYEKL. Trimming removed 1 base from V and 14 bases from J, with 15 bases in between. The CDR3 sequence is CASSQVLGASALHF. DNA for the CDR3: TGCGCCAGCAGCCAAGTTTTGGGCGCCTCGGCCCTCCACTTT.

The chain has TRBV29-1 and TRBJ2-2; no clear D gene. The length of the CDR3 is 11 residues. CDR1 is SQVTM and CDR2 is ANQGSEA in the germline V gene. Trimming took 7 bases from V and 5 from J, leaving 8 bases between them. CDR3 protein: CSGSLTGELFF. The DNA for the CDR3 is TGCAGCGGGAGCTTGACCGGGGAGCTGTTTTTT.

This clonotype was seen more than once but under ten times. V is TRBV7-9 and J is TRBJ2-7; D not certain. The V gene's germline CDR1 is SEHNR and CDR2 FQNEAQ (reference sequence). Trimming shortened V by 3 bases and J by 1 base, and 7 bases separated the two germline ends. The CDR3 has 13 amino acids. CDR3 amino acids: CASSLKESYEQYF. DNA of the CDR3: TGTGCCAGCAGCTTGAAAGAGTCCTACGAGCAGTACTTC.